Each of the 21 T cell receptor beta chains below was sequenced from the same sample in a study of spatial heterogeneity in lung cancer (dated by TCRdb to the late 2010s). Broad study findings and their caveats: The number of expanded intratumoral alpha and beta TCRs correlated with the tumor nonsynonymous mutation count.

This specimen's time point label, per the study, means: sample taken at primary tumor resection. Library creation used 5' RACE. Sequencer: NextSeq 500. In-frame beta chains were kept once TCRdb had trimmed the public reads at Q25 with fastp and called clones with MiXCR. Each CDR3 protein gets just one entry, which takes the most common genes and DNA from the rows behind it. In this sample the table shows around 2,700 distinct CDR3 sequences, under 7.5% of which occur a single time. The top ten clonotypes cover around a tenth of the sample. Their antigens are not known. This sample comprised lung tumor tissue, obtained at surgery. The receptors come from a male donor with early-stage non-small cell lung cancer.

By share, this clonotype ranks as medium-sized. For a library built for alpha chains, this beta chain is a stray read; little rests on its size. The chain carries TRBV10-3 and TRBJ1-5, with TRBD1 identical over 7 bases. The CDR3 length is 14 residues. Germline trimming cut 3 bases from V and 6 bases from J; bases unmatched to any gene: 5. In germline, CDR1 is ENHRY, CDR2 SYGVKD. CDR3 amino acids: CAISDLQGGQPQHF. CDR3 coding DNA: TGTGCCATCAGTGATTTGCAGGGGGGTCAGCCCCAGCATTTT.

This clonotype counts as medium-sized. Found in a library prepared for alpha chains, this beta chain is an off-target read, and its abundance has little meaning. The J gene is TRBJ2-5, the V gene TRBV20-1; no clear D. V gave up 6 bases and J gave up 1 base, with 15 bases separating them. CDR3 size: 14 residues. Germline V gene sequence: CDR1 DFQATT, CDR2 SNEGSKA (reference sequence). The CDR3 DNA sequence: TGCAGTGCCGTTAAAAAGAGGCGCCAAGAGACCCAGTACTTC. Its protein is CSAVKKRRQETQYF.

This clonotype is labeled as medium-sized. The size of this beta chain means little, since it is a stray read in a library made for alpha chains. Here the CDR3 DNA reads TGCAGTGCTACGACGACTAGCGGGCTCCGGGATACGCAGTATTTT. It specifies CSATTTSGLRDTQYF. This chain uses TRBV20-1 with TRBJ2-3; 10 bases fit TRBD2. Germline assignment: CDR1 DFQATT and CDR2 SNEGSKA (reference sequence). The CDR3 is made up of 15 amino acids. V dropped 4 bases and J dropped 6; count of bases not matched to a gene: 10.

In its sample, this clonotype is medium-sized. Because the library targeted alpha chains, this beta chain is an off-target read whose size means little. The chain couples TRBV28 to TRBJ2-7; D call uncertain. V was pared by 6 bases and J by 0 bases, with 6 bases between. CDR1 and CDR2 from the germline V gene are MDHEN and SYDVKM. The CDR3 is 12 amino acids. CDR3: CASSSRSYEQYF. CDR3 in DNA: TGTGCCAGCAGCTCCCGCTCCTACGAGCAGTACTTC.

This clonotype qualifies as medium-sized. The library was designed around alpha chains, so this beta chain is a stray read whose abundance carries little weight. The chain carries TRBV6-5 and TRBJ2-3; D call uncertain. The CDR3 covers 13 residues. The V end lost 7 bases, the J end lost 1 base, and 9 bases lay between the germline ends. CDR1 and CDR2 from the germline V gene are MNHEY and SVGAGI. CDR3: CASTLPGTDTQYF. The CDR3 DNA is TGTGCCAGCACCCTCCCCGGCACAGATACGCAGTATTTT.

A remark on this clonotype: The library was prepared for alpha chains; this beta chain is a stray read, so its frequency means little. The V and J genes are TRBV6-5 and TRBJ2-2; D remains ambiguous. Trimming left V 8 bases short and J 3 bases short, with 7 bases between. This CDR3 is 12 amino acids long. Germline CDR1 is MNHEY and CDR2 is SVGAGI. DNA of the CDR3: TGTGCCAGCGGTGCGGACACCGGGGAGCTGTTTTTT. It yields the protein CASGADTGELFF.

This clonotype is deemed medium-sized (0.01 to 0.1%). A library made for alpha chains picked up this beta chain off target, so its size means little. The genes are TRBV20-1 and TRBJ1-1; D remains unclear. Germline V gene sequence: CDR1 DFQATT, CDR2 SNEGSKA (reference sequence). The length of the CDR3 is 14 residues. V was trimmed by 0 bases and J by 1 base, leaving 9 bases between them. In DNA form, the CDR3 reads TGCAGTGCTAGAGAGCCCCATAGGAACACTGAAGCTTTCTTT. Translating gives CSAREPHRNTEAFF.

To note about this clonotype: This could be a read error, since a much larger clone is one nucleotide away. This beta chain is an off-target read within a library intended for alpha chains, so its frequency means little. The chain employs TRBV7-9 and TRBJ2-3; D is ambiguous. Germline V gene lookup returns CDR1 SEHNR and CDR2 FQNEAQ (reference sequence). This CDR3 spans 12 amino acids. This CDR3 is CASSLGWGTQNF. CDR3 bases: TGTGCCAGCAGCTTAGGGTGGGGTACGCAGAATTTT. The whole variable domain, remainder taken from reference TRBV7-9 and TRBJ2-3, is DTGVSQNPRHKITKRGQNVTFRCDPISEHNRLYWYRQTLGQGPEFLTYFQNEAQLEKSRLLSDRFSAERPKGSFSTLEIQRTEQGDSAMYLCASSLGWGTQNFGPGTRLTVL.

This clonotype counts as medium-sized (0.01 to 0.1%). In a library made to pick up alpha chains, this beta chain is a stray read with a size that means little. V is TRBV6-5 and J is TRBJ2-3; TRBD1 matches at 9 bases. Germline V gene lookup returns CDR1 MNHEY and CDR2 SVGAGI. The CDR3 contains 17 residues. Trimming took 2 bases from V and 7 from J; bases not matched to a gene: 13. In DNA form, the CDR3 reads TGTGCCAGCAGTTACGGGGCTCCGGGGACAGGGTTATATACGCAGTATTTT. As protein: CASSYGAPGTGLYTQYF.

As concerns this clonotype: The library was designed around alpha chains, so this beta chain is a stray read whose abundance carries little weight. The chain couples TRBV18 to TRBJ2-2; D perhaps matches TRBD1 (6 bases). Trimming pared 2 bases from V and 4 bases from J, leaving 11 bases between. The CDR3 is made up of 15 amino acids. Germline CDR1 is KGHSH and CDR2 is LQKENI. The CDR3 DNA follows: TGTGCCAGCTCACCATGGGACAAATTCACCGGGGAGCTGTTTTTT. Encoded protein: CASSPWDKFTGELFF.

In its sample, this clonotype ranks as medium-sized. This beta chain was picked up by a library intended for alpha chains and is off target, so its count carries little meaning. The DNA of the CDR3 is TGTGCCACCAGCAGATTGTCGCTAGCGGGCCTCACCTACAATGAGCAGTTCTTC. Its translation is CATSRLSLAGLTYNEQFF. This chain connects TRBV15 to TRBJ2-1, with 8 bases fitting TRBD2. V gave up 2 bases and J gave up 2 bases; unmatched junction bases: 11. CDR3 length: 18 residues. The germline V gene has CDR1 LNHNV and CDR2 YYDKDF (reference sequence).

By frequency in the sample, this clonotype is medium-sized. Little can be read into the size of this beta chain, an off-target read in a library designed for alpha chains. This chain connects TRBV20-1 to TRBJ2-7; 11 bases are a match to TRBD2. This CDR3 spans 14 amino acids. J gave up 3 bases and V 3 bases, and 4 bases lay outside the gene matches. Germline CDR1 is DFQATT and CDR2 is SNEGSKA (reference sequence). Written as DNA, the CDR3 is TGCAGTGCTAGCGCTCTAGCGGGGGGCTACGAGCAGTACTTC. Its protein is CSASALAGGYEQYF.

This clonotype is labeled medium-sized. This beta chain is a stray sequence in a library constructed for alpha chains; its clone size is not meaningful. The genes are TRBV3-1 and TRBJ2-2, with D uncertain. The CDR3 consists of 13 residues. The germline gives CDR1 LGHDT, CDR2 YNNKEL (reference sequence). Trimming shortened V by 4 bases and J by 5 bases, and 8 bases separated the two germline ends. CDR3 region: CASSPWQTGELFF. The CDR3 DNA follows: TGTGCCAGCAGCCCATGGCAAACCGGGGAGCTGTTTTTT.

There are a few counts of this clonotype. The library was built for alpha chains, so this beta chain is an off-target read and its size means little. This CDR3 is CATSDETGYNEQFF. Written as DNA, the CDR3 is TGTGCCACCAGTGATGAAACAGGGTACAATGAGCAGTTCTTC. The chain recombines TRBV24-1 with TRBJ2-1; D is possibly TRBD1 (6 bases). Germline-derived CDR1 and CDR2 are KGHDR and SFDVKD. Trimming cost V 3 bases and J 4 bases, with 9 bases left between them. The CDR3 contains 14 residues.

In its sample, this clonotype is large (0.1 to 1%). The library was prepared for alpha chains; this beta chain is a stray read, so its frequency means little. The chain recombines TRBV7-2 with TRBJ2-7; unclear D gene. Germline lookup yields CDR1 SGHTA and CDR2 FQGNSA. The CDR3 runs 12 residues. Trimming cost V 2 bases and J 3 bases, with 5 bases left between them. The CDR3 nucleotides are TGTGCCAGCAGCTTATTTGGCTACGAGCAGTACTTC. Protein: CASSLFGYEQYF.

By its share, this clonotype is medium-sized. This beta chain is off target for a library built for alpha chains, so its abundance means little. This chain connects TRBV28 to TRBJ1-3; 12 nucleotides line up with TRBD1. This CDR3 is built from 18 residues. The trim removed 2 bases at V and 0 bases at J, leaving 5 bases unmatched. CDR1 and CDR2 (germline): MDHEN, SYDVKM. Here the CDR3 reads CASSLAGTGGHSGNTIYF. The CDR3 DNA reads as TGTGCCAGCAGTTTAGCCGGGACAGGGGGCCACTCTGGAAACACCATATATTTT. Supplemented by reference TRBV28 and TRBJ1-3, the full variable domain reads DVKVTQSSRYLVKRTGEKVFLECVQDMDHENMFWYRQDPGLGLRLIYFSYDVKMKEKGDIPEGYSVSREKKERFSLILESASTNQTSMYLCASSLAGTGGHSGNTIYFGEGSWLTVV.

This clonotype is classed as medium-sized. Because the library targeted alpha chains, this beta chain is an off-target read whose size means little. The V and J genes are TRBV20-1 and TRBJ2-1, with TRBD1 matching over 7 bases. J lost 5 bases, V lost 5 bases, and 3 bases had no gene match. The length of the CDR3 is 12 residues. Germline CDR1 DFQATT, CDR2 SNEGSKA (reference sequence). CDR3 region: CSAEGQNNEQFF. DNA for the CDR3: TGCAGTGCTGAGGGACAGAACAATGAGCAGTTCTTC.

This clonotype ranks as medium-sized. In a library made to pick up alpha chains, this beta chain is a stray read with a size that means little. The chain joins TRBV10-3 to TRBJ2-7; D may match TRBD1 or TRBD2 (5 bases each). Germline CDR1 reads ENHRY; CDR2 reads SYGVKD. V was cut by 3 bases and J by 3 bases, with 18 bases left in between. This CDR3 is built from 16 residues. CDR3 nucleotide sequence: TGTGCCATCAGTGAATCGATTGGGACGAAAGACTACGAGCAGTACTTC. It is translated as CAISESIGTKDYEQYF.

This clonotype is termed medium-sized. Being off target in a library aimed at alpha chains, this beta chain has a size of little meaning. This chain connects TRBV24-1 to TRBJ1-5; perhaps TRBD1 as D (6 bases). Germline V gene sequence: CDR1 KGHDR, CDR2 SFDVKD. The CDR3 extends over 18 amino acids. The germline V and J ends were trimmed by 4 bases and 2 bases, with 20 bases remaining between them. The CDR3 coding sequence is TGTGCCACCAGTGACCCGAACGACGGGGGCCTTGGCAATCAGCCCCAGCATTTT. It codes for CATSDPNDGGLGNQPQHF.

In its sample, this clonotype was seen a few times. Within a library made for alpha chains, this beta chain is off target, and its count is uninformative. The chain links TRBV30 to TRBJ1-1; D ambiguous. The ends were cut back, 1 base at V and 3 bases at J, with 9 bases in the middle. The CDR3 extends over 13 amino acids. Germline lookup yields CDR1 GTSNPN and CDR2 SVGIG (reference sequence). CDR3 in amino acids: CAWSEGSHTEAFF. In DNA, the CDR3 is TGTGCCTGGAGTGAAGGCAGCCACACTGAAGCTTTCTTT.

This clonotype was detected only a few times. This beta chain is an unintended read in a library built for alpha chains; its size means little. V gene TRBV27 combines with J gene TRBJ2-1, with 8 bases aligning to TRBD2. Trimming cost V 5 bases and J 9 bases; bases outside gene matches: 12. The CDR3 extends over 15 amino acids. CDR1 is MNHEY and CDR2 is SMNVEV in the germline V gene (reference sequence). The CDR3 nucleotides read TGTGCCAGCAGTATTTGGGCGAGCCGGGGGGGTGAGCAGTTCTTC. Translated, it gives CASSIWASRGGEQFF.